This T cell receptor (beta chain) stems from a study of blood T cell repertoires in COVID-19 (dated by TCRdb to about 2020). In terms of the full investigation: Samples from collaborators originated in the United States, Italy and Spain and spanned both the acute and convalescent phases of COVID-19. The dataset comprised deeply sampled blood TCRbeta repertoires from subjects exposed to, actively infected with, or recovered from COVID-19. The samples were drawn from two sources: the first 160 participants of the ongoing ImmuneRACE study, and over 950 subjects contributed by 6 global collaborators. The prospective study material was composed of cDNA or gDNA derived from T cells, B-cell-depleted T cells, or PBMCs. The repertoires were released in a freely available public database intended as a resource for research on the immune response to SARS-CoV-2. Nearly every sample came with metadata listing a de-identified subject ID, COVID-19 status, age in years and sex. HLA class I and class II types, where available, came from metadata supplied by the sample provider rather than from assay-based typing. What the work shows at the level of the full study, not this receptor alone: Clinical and demographic metadata were provided uncurated, with the amount varying by source and participant.

The immunoSEQ Assay, a bias-controlled multiplex PCR, was used to amplify TCRbeta CDR3 regions from genomic DNA. Per the authors' processing: Within the assay, amplification of reference gene primers was used to estimate how many nucleated cells each sample contained. Sequence reads were collapsed and filtered to measure the absolute abundance of every unique TCRbeta CDR3 rearrangement. Productive Simpson clonality was computed per sample as the square root of Simpson's diversity index over productive rearrangements. Entries here come from immuneACCESS through TCRdb and include only in-frame sequences with V and J called. Some clones fail to appear in such tables; in the studies checked, an unresolved V gene covers under half of the shortfall, and the cause of the remainder is unknown. Clone size and the V and J calls come from that table; the DNA yielded D and trimming. Present in this sample are about 340,000 clones, roughly 86% of which were seen just once. The biggest ten clones account for around 6.6% of the sample.

In the case of this clone: The specificity of this receptor is unknown. Base qualities were left out, and no much larger clone turns up one base away.

At one collaborating source in Seattle, patients were enrolled during active infection and were followed longitudinally through the course of disease. The collaborating institutions used their own protocols to collect whole blood in K2EDTA tubes. For TCRbeta analysis, collaborator samples were shipped as frozen whole blood, as isolated PBMCs, or as DNA extracted from either sample type. The CDR3 numbers 14 residues from cysteine through phenylalanine. The only DNA kept is the CDR3, 42 bases in frame from the first base. V and J are truncated by 2 bases and 7 bases respectively, leaving an intervening sequence of 11 bases. Sequences LGHDT (CDR1) and YNNKEL (CDR2) are obtained from the germline V gene (reference sequence).

The source of this sequence is a woman in her 70s with COVID-19, enrolled during active disease. The material sequenced was peripheral blood. The chain employs TRBV3-1 (or the pseudogene TRBV3-2) and TRBJ2-2; the D gene lacks a confident call. The base sequence is TGTGCCAGCAGCCAAAGCTGGGCTAACGGGGAGCTGTTTTTT. It is translated as CASSQSWANGELFF.